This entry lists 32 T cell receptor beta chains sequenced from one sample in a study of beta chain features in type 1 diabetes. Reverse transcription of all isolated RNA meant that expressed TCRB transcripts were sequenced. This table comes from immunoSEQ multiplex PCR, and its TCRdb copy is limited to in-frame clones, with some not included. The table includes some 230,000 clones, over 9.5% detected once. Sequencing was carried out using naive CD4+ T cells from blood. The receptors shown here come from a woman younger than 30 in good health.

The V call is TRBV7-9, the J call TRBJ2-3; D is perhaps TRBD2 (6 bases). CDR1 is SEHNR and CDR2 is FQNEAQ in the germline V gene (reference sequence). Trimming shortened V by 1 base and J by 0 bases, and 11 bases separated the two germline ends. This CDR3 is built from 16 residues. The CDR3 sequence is CASSLGSGVSTDTQYF. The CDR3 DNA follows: TGTGCCAGCAGCTTAGGTAGCGGAGTAAGCACAGATACGCAGTATTTT. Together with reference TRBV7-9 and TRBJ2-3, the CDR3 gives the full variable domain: DTGVSQNPRHKITKRGQNVTFRCDPISEHNRLYWYRQTLGQGPEFLTYFQNEAQLEKSRLLSDRFSAERPKGSFSTLEIQRTEQGDSAMYLCASSLGSGVSTDTQYFGPGTRLTVL.

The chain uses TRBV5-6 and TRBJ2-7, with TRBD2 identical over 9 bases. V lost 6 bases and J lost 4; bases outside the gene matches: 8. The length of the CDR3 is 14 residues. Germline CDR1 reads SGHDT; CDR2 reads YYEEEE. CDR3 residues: CASNDRSGRYEQYF. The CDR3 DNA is TGTGCCAGCAACGATCGAAGCGGGAGGTACGAGCAGTACTTC. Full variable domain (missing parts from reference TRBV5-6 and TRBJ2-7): DAGVTQSPTHLIKTRGQQVTLRCSPKSGHDTVSWYQQALGQGPQFIFQYYEEEERQRGNFPDRFSGHQFPNYSSELNVNALLLGDSALYLCASNDRSGRYEQYFGPGTRLTVT.

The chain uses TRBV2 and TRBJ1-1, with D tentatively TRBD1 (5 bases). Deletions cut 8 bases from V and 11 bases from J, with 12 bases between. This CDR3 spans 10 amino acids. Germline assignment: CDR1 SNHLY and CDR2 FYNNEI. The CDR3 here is CASSQGWAFF. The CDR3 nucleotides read TGTGCCAGCTCGCAGGGTTGGGCTTTCTTT. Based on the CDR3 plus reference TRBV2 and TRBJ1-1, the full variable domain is EPEVTQTPSHQVTQMGQEVILRCVPISNHLYFYWYRQILGQKVEFLVSFYNNEISEKSEIFDDQFSVERPDGSNFTLKIRSTKLEDSAMYFCASSQGWAFFGQGTRLTVV.

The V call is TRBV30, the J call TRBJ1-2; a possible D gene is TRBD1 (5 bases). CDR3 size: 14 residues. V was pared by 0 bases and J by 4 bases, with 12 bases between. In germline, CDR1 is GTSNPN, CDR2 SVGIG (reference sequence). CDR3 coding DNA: TGTGCCTGGAGTGTACACGGGGGAGGCTATGGCTACACCTTC. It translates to CAWSVHGGGYGYTF.

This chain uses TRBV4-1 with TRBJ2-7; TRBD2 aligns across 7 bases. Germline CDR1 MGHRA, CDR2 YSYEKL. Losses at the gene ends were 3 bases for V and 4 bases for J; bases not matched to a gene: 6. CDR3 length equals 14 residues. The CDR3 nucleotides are TGCGCCAGCAGCCAGGGAGGGGTCATATACGAGCAGTACTTC. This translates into CASSQGGVIYEQYF.

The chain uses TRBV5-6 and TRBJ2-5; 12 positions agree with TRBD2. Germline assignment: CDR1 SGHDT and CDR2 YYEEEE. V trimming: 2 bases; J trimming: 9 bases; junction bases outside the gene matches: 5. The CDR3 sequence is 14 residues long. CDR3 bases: TGTGCCAGCAGCTTCGGACTAGCGGGACTGCCCCAGTACTTC. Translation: CASSFGLAGLPQYF. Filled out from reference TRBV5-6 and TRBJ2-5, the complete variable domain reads DAGVTQSPTHLIKTRGQQVTLRCSPKSGHDTVSWYQQALGQGPQFIFQYYEEEERQRGNFPDRFSGHQFPNYSSELNVNALLLGDSALYLCASSFGLAGLPQYFGPGTRLLVL.

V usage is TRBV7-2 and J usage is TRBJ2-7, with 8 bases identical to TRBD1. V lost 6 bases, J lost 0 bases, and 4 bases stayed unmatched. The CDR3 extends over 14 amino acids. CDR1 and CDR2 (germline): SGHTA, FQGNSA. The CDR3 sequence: CASSWDRFSYEQYF. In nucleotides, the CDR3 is TGTGCCAGCAGTTGGGACAGGTTCTCCTACGAGCAGTACTTC.

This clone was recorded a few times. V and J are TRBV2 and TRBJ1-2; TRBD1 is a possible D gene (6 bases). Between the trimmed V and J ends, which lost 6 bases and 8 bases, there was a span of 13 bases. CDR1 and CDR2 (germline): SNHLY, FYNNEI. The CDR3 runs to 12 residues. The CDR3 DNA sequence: TGTGCCAGCAGAACAGGGCAGGGGGGCTACACCTTC. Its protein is CASRTGQGGYTF.

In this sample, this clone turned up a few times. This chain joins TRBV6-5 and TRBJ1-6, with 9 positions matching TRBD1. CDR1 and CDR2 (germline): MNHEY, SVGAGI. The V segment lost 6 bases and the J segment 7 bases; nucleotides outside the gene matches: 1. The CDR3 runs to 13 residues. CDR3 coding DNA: TGTGCCAGCAGGGACAGGGGAAATTCACCCCTCCACTTT. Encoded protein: CASRDRGNSPLHF.

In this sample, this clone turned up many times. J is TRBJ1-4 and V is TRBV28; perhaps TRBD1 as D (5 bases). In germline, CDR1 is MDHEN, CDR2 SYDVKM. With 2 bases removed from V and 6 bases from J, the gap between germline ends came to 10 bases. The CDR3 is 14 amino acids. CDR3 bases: TGTGCCAGCAGTTTACCAGGGACTGATGAAAAACTGTTTTTT. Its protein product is CASSLPGTDEKLFF. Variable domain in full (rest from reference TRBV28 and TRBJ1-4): DVKVTQSSRYLVKRTGEKVFLECVQDMDHENMFWYRQDPGLGLRLIYFSYDVKMKEKGDIPEGYSVSREKKERFSLILESASTNQTSMYLCASSLPGTDEKLFFGSGTQLSVL.

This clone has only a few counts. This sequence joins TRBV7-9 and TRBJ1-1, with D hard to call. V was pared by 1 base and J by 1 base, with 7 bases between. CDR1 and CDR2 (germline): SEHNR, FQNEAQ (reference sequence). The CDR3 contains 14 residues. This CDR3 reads CASSLGRGNTEAFF. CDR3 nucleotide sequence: TGTGCCAGCAGCTTAGGGCGCGGGAACACTGAAGCTTTCTTT.

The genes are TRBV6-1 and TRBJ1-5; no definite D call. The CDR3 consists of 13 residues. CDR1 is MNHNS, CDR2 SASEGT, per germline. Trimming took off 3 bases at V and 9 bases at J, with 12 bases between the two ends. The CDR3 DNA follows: TGTGCCAGCAGTGAGCAGGCCGACCGGCCCCAGCATTTT. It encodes CASSEQADRPQHF.

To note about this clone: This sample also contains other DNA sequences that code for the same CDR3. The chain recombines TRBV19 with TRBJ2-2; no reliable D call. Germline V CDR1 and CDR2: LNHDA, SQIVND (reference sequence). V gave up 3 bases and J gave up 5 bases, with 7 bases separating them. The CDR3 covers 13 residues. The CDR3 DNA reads TGTGCCAGTAGTATTCCCGGTACCGGGGAGCTGTTTTTT. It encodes CASSIPGTGELFF.

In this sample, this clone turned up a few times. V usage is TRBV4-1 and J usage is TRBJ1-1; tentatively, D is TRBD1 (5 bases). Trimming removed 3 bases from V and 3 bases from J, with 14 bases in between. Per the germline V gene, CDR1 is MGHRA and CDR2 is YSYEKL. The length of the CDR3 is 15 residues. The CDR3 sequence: CASSQAPQVHTEAFF. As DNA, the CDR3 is TGCGCCAGCAGCCAGGCCCCACAGGTCCACACTGAAGCTTTCTTT.

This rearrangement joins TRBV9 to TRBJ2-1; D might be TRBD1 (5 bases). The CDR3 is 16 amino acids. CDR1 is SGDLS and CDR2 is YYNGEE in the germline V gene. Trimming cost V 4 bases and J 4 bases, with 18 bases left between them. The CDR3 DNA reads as TGTGCCAGCAGCCCGACACTCTTAGGGGCATACAATGAGCAGTTCTTC. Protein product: CASSPTLLGAYNEQFF.

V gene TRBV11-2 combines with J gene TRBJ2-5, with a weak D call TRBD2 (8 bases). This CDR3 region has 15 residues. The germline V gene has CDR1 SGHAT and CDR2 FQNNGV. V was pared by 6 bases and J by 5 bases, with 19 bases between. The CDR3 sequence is CASSSGGRGGETQYF. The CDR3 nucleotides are TGTGCCAGCAGTTCAGGGGGGCGCGGGGGGGAGACCCAGTACTTC.

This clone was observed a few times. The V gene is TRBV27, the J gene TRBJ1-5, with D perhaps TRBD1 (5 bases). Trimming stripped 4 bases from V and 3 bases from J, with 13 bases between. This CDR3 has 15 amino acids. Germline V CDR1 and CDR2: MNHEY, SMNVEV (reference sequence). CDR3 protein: CASSSSQVINQPQHF. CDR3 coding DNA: TGTGCCAGCAGTTCTTCACAGGTTATCAATCAGCCCCAGCATTTT.

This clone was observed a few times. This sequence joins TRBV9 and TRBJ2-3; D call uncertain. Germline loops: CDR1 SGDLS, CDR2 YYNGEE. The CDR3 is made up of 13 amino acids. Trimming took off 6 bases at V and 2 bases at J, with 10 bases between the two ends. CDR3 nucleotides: TGTGCCAGCAATGAGATCCCCACAGATACGCAGTATTTT. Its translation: CASNEIPTDTQYF.

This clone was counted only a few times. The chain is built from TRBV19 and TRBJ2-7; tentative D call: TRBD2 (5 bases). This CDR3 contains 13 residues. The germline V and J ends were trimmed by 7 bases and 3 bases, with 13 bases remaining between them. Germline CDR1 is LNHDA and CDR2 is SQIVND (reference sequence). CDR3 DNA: TGTGCCAGTAAGGGAAGAGGGATCTACGAGCAGTACTTC. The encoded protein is CASKGRGIYEQYF.

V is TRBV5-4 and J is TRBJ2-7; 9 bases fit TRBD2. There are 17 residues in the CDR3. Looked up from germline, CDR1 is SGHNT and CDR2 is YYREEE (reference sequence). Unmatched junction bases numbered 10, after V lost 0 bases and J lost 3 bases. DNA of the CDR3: TGTGCCAGCAGCTTGGGAGGCGGGAGGGCCTTTGGCTACGAGCAGTACTTC. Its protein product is CASSLGGGRAFGYEQYF.

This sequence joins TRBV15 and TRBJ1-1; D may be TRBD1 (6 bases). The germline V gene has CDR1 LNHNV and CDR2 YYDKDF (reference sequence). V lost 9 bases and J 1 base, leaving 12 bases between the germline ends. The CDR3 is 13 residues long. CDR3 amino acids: CATKQGTNTEAFF. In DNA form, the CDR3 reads TGTGCCACTAAACAGGGTACGAACACTGAAGCTTTCTTT.

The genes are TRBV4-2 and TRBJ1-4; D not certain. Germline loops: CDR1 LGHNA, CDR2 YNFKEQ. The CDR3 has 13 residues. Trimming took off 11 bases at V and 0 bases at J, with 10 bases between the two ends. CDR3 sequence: CAGRGSTNEKLFF. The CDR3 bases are TGTGCCGGTCGAGGCTCAACTAATGAAAAACTGTTTTTT.

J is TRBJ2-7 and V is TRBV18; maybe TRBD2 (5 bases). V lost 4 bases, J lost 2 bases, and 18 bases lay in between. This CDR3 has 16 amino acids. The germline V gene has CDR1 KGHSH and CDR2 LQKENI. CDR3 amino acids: CASSLTASPGTYEQYF. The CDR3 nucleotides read TGTGCCAGCTCACTTACCGCCTCGCCGGGGACCTACGAGCAGTACTTC.

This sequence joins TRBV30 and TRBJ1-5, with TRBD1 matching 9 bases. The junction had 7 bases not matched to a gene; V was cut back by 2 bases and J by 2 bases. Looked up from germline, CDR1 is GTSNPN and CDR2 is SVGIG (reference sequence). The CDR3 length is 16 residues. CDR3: CAWSTGTGWGNQPQHF. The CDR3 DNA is TGTGCCTGGAGTACCGGGACAGGGTGGGGCAATCAGCCCCAGCATTTT.

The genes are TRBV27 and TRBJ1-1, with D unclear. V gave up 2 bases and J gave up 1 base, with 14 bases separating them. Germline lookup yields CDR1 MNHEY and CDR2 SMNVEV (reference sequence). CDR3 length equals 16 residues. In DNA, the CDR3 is TGTGCCAGCAGTTTAAGCGGGGTGGGATGGAACACTGAAGCTTTCTTT. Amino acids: CASSLSGVGWNTEAFF.

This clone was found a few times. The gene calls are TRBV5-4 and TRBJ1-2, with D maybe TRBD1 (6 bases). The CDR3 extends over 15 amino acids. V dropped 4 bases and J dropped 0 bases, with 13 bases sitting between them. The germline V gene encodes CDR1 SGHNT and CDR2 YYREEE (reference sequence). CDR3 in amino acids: CASSRTGGPNYGYTF. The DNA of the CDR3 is TGTGCCAGCAGCCGAACGGGGGGGCCTAACTATGGCTACACCTTC.

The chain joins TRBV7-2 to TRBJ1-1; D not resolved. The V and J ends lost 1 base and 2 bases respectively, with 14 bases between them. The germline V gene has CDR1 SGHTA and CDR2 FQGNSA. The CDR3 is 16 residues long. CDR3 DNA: TGTGCCAGCAGCTTAGAACGGGGTCAGGTTAACACTGAAGCTTTCTTT. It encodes CASSLERGQVNTEAFF.

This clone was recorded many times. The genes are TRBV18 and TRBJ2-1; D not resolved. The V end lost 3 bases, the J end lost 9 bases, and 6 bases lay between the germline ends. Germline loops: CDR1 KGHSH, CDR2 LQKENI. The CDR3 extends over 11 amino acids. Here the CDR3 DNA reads TGTGCCAGCTCACCGTCCGGTGAGCAGTTCTTC. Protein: CASSPSGEQFF.

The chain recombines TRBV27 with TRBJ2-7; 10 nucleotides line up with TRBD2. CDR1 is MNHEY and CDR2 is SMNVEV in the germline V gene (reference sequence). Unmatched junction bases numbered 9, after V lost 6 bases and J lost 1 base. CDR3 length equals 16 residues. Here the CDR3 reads CASSLRGLADSYEQYF. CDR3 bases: TGTGCCAGCAGCCTCCGTGGACTAGCGGATTCCTACGAGCAGTACTTC.

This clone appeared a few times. This CDR3 reads CASRPSGTYGRENPFEQFF. DNA for the CDR3: TGCGCCAGCAGGCCCTCGGGGACGTATGGGCGGGAGAATCCATTTGAGCAGTTCTTC. The V and J genes are TRBV5-1 and TRBJ2-1; TRBD2 aligns across 7 bases. Germline V CDR1 and CDR2: SGHRS, YFSETQ. The CDR3 covers 19 residues. The junction had 26 bases not matched to a gene; V was cut back by 5 bases and J by 9 bases.

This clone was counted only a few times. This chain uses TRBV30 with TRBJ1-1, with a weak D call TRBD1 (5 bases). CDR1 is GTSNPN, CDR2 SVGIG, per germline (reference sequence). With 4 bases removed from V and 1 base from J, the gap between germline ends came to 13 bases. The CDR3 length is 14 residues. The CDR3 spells CAWNRKGKNTEAFF. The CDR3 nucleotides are TGTGCCTGGAACAGAAAGGGGAAGAACACTGAAGCTTTCTTT.

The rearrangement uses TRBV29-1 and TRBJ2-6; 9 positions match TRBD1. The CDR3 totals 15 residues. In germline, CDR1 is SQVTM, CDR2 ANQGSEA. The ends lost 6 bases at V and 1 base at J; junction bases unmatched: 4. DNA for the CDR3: TGCAGCGTCGGGACAGGGAGGTCTGGGGCCAACGTCCTGACTTTC. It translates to CSVGTGRSGANVLTF.